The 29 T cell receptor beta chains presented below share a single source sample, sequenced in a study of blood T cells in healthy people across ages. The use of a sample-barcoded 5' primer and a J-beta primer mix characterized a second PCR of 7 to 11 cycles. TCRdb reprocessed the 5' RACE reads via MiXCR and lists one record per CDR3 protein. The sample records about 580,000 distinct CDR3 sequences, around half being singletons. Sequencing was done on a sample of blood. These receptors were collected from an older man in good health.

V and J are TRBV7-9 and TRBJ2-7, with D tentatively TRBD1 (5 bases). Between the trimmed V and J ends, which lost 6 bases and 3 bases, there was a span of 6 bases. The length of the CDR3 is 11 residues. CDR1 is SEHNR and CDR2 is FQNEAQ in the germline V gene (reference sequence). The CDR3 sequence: CASRGVYEQYF. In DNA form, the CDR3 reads TGTGCCAGCAGAGGGGTCTACGAGCAGTACTTC.

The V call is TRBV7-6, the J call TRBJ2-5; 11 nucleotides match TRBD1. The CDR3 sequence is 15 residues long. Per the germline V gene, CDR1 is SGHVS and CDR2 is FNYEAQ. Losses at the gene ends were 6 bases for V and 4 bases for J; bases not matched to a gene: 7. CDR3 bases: TGTGCCAGCAGTAGCCGGGGACAGGGGGGAGAGACCCAGTACTTC. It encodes CASSSRGQGGETQYF.

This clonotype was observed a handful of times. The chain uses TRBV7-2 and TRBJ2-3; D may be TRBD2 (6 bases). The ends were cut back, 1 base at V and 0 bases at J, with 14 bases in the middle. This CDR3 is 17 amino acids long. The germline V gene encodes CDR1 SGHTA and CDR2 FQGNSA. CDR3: CASSLDHSGASTDTQYF. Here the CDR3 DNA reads TGTGCCAGCAGCTTAGATCATAGCGGAGCTAGCACAGATACGCAGTATTTT.

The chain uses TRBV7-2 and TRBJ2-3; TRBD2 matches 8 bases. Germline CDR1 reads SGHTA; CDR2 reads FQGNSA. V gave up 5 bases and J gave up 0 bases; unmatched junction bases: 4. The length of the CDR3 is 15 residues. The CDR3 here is CASSAGGASTDTQYF. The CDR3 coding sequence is TGTGCCAGCAGCGCCGGGGGGGCTAGCACAGATACGCAGTATTTT.

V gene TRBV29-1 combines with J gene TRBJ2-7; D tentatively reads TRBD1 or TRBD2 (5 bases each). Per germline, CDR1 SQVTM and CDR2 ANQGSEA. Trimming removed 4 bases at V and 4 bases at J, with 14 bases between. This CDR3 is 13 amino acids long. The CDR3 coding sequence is TGCAGCGTTGGGGACCTCTTGAGGTACGAGCAGTACTTC. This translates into CSVGDLLRYEQYF.

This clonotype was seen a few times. In DNA, the CDR3 is TGCAGTGCTAGAGATGGGGTAGCGGGAGGAGGGGAGACCCAGTACTTC. As protein: CSARDGVAGGGETQYF. V usage is TRBV20-1 and J usage is TRBJ2-5, with 10 nucleotides matching TRBD2. V shed 0 bases and J 5 bases; nucleotides not matched to a gene: 9. CDR1 and CDR2 (germline): DFQATT, SNEGSKA (reference sequence). This CDR3 has 16 amino acids.

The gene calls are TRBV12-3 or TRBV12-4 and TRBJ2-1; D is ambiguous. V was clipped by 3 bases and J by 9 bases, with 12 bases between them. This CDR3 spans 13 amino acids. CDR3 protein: CASSFFAIPEQFF. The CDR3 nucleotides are TGTGCCAGCAGTTTTTTTGCAATCCCTGAGCAGTTCTTC.

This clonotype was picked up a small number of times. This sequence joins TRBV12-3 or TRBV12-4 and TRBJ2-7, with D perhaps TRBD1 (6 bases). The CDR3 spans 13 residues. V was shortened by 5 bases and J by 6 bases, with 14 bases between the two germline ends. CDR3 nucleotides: TGTGCCAGCAGTCCAACAGGGCGGGTCGAGCAGTACTTC. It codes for CASSPTGRVEQYF.

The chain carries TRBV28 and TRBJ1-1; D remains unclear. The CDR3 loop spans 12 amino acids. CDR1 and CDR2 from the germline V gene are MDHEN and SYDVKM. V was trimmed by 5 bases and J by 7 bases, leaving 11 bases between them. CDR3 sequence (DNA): TGTGCCAGCAGTCCTTTGGACGGTGAAGCTTTCTTT. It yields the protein CASSPLDGEAFF. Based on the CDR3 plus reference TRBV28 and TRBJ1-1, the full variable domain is DVKVTQSSRYLVKRTGEKVFLECVQDMDHENMFWYRQDPGLGLRLIYFSYDVKMKEKGDIPEGYSVSREKKERFSLILESASTNQTSMYLCASSPLDGEAFFGQGTRLTVV.

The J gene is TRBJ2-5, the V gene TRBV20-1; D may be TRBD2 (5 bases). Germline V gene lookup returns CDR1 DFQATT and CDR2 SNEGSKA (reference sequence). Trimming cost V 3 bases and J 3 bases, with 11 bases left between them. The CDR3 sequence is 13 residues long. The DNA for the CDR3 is TGCAGTGCTAGGCGGGCGATCAAAGAGACCCAGTACTTC. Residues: CSARRAIKETQYF.

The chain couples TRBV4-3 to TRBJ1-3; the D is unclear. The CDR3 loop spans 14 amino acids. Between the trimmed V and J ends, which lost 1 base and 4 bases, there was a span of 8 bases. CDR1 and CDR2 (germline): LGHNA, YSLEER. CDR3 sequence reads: CASSQAISGNTIYF. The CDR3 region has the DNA TGCGCCAGCAGCCAAGCAATCTCCGGAAACACCATATATTTT.

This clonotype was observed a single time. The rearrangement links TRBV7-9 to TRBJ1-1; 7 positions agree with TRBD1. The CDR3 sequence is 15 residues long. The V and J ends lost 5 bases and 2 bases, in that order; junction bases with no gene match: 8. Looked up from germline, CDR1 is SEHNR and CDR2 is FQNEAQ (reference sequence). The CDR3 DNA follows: TGTGCCAGCAGCGCCTGGGACAGAGAAAACACTGAAGCTTTCTTT. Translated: CASSAWDRENTEAFF.

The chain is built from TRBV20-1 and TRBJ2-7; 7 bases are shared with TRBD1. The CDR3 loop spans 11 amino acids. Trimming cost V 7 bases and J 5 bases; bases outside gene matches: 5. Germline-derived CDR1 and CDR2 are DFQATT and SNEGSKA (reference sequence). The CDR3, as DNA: TGCAGTGGACAGGGCACCAACGAGCAGTACTTC. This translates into CSGQGTNEQYF.

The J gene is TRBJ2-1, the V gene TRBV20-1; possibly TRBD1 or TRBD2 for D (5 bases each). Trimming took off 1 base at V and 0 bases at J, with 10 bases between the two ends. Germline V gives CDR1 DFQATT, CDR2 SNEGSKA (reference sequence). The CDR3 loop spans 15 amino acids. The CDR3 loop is CSARGDVSSYNEQFF. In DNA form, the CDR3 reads TGCAGTGCTAGAGGGGACGTAAGCTCCTACAATGAGCAGTTCTTC.

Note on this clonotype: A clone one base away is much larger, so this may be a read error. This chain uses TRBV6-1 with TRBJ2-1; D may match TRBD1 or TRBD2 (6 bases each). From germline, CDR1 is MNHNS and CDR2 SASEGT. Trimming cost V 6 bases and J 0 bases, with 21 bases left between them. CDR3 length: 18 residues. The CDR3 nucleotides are TGTGCCAGCAGCTCTAGAAAGGGGGGCAACAGCTCCTACAATGAGCAGTTCTTC. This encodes CASSSRKGGNSSYNEQFF.

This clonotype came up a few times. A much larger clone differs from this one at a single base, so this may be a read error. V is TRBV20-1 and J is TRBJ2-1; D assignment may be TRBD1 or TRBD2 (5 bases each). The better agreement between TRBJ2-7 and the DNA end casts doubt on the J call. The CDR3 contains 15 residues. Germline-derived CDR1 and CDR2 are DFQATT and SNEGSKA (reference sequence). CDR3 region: CSAMYRRGLYNEQYF. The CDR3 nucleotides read TGCAGTGCCATGTATCGACGGGGCCTCTACAATGAGCAGTACTTC.

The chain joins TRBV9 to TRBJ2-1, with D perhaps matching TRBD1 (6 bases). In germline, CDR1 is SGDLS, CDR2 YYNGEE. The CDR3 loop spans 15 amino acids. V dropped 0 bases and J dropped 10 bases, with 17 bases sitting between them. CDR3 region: CASSVAQLGAGEQFF. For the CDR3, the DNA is TGTGCCAGCAGCGTAGCTCAGCTGGGGGCTGGGGAGCAGTTCTTC.

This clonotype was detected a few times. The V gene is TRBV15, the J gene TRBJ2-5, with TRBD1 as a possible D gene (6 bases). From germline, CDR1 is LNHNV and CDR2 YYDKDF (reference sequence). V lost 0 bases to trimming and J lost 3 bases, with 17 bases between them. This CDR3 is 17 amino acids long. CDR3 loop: CATSREGAFWGKETQYF. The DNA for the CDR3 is TGTGCCACCAGCAGAGAGGGGGCCTTTTGGGGGAAAGAGACCCAGTACTTC.

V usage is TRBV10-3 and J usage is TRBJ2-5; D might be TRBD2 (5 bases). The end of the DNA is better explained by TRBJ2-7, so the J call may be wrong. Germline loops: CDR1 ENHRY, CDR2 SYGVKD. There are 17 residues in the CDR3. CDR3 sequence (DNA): TGTGCCATCAGTGACCGGAACTCGACTACTGTTTCCTACGAGCAGTACTTC. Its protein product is CAISDRNSTTVSYEQYF.

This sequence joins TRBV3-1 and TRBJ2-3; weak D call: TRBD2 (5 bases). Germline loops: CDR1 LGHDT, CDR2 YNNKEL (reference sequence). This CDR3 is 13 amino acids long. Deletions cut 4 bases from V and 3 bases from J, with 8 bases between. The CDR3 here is CASSPDLTDTQYF. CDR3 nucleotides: TGTGCCAGCAGCCCGGACTTGACAGATACGCAGTATTTT.

DNA for the CDR3: TGCGCCAGCAGCCAAGATTCGCGAGAGGAAGATACGCAGTATTTT. Amino acid sequence: CASSQDSREEDTQYF. The gene calls are TRBV4-3 and TRBJ2-3; D unresolved. This CDR3 is built from 15 residues. Germline lookup yields CDR1 LGHNA and CDR2 YSLEER. V lost 0 bases and J 5 bases, leaving 12 bases between the germline ends.

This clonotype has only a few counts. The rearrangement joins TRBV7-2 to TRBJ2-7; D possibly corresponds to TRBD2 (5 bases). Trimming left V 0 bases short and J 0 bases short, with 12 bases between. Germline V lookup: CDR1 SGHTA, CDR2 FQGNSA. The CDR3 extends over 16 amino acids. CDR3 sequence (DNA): TGTGCCAGCAGCTTAGCTCACGACTATAACTCCTACGAGCAGTACTTC. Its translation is CASSLAHDYNSYEQYF.

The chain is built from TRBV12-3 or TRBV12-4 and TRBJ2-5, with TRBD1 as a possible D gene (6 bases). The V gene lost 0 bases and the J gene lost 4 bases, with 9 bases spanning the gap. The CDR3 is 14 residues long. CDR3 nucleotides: TGTGCCAGCAGTTTAGCTCGCAGGGGAGAGACCCAGTACTTC. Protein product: CASSLARRGETQYF.

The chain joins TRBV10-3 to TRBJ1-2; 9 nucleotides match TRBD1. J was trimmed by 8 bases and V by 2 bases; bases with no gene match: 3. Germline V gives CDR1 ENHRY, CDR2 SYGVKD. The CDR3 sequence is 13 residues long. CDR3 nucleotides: TGTGCCATCAGTGAGGGACAGGGGCGAGGCTACACCTTC. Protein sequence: CAISEGQGRGYTF.

CDR3 in amino acids: CSVTVGLAGEQFF. The CDR3 nucleotides are TGCAGCGTCACCGTCGGACTAGCGGGTGAGCAGTTCTTC. This sequence joins TRBV29-1 and TRBJ2-1; TRBD2 matches at 11 bases. The CDR3 runs to 13 residues. The trim removed 6 bases at V and 9 bases at J, leaving 7 bases unmatched. Looked up from germline, CDR1 is SQVTM and CDR2 is ANQGSEA.

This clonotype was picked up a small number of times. CDR3 protein: CAISEGTGMLYEQYF. CDR3 in DNA: TGTGCCATCAGTGAGGGGACAGGGATGCTCTACGAGCAGTACTTC. The chain carries TRBV10-3 and TRBJ2-7; 9 bases are shared with TRBD1. V was clipped by 2 bases and J by 3 bases; unmatched bases: 5. Germline V lookup: CDR1 ENHRY, CDR2 SYGVKD. This CDR3 contains 15 residues.

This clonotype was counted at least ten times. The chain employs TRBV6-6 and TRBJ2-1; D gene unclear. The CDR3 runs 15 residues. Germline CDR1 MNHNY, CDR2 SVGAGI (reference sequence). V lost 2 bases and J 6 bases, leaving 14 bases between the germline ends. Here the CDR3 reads CASSYTQLRINEQFF. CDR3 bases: TGTGCCAGCAGTTACACCCAGCTTCGAATCAATGAGCAGTTCTTC.

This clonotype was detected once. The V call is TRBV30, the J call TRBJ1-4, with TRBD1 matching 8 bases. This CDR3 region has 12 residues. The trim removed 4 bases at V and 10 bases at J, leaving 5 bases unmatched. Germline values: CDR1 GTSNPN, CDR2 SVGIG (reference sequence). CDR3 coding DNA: TGTGCCTGGAACTTCGACAGGGGAAAACTGTTTTTT. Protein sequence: CAWNFDRGKLFF.

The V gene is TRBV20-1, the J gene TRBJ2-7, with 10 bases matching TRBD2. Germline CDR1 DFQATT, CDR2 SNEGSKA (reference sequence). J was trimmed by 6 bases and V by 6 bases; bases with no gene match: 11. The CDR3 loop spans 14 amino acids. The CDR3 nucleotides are TGCAGTGCCTCCCCTAGCGGGAGCCTTTCCGAGCAGTACTTC. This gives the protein CSASPSGSLSEQYF.